The 9 T cell receptor beta chains below come from one sample, sequenced in a study of blood T cell repertoires in COVID-19. Assay: immunoSEQ multiplex PCR; the TCRdb copy retains only in-frame clones and omits some. The sample shows 200,000 to 300,000 clones, 88% of them seen only once. The sample consisted of peripheral blood. The receptor source for this set is a woman aged 25-40 years with acute or convalescent COVID-19.

The chain joins TRBV4-3 to TRBJ2-6; 8 positions agree with TRBD2. Germline loops: CDR1 LGHNA, CDR2 YSLEER. Trimming removed 0 bases from V and 0 bases from J; junction bases left unmatched: 4. The CDR3 contains 18 residues. The CDR3 loop is CASSQEASGFSGANVLTF. CDR3 DNA: TGCGCCAGCAGCCAAGAGGCTAGCGGGTTCTCTGGGGCCAACGTCCTGACTTTC.

V usage is TRBV7-9 and J usage is TRBJ2-4; a weak D match, TRBD1 (6 bases). Germline V gives CDR1 SEHNR, CDR2 FQNEAQ (reference sequence). The V and J ends lost 1 base and 4 bases respectively, with 14 bases between them. The CDR3 sequence is 16 residues long. CDR3 DNA: TGTGCCAGCAGCTTAGGGAAGGACAGAGCAAAAAACATTCAGTACTTC. Encoded protein: CASSLGKDRAKNIQYF.

The chain combines TRBV6-2 or TRBV6-3 with TRBJ1-1, with 7 bases identical to TRBD1. Germline V gene lookup returns CDR1 MNHEY and CDR2 SVGEGT. V lost 5 bases and J lost 0; bases outside the gene matches: 12. The CDR3 has 17 amino acids. CDR3 nucleotides: TGTGCCAGCAGTAAACATACCAGGGGGACCATGAACACTGAAGCTTTCTTT. This sequence encodes CASSKHTRGTMNTEAFF.

The chain employs TRBV5-4 and TRBJ2-3, with 7 bases lining up with TRBD1. Looked up from germline, CDR1 is SGHNT and CDR2 is YYREEE (reference sequence). The CDR3 is made up of 15 amino acids. The J segment lost 1 base and the V segment lost 2 bases, leaving 4 bases of the junction unmatched. The CDR3 nucleotides are TGTGCCAGCAGCTTAGCAGGGGGTGGCACAGATACGCAGTATTTT. Amino acids: CASSLAGGGTDTQYF.

This clone was counted only a few times. The chain joins TRBV19 to TRBJ1-3; D is uncertain. Looked up from germline, CDR1 is LNHDA and CDR2 is SQIVND (reference sequence). This CDR3 has 15 amino acids. V was shortened by 6 bases and J by 4 bases, with 16 bases between the two germline ends. CDR3 sequence reads: CASSWMVEPGNTIYF. CDR3 bases: TGTGCCAGTAGCTGGATGGTGGAGCCAGGAAACACCATATATTTT.

V and J are TRBV29-1 and TRBJ2-7; D may be TRBD1 (6 bases). The CDR3 extends over 13 amino acids. Trimming stripped 1 base from V and 2 bases from J, with 9 bases between. Germline CDR1 SQVTM, CDR2 ANQGSEA. CDR3 region: CSVEGDTPYEQYF. DNA of the CDR3: TGCAGCGTTGAAGGGGACACACCCTACGAGCAGTACTTC.

CDR3 DNA: TGTGCCAGCAGCTTGACCGGTCCTCATCAGCCCCAGCATTTT. Its translation is CASSLTGPHQPQHF. The chain recombines TRBV5-5 with TRBJ1-5; no clear D. Deletions cut 1 base from V and 5 bases from J, with 10 bases between. Germline assignment: CDR1 SGHKS and CDR2 YYEKEE (reference sequence). The CDR3 is 14 amino acids.

The chain recombines TRBV7-8 with TRBJ2-7; a weak D match, TRBD2 (5 bases). The germline V gene has CDR1 SGHVS and CDR2 FQNEAQ. The length of the CDR3 is 14 residues. V gave up 2 bases and J gave up 7 bases, with 15 bases separating them. CDR3 nucleotide sequence: TGTGCCAGCAGCTTATTCGGACTGAGGGCGGAGCAGTACTTC. It translates to CASSLFGLRAEQYF. Full variable domain (missing parts from reference TRBV7-8 and TRBJ2-7): GAGVSQSPRYKVAKRGQDVALRCDPISGHVSLFWYQQALGQGPEFLTYFQNEAQLDKSGLPSDRFFAERPEGSVSTLKIQRTQQEDSAVYLCASSLFGLRAEQYFGPGTRLTVT.

This CDR3 is CASSSSSGSGTDTQYF. The DNA of the CDR3 is TGTGCCAGCAGCTCGTCTAGCGGGAGTGGAACAGATACGCAGTATTTT. J is TRBJ2-3 and V is TRBV7-3; 10 bases map to TRBD2. The CDR3 has 16 amino acids. J lost 3 bases, V lost 4 bases, and 7 bases had no gene match. The germline gives CDR1 SGHTA, CDR2 FQGTGA.